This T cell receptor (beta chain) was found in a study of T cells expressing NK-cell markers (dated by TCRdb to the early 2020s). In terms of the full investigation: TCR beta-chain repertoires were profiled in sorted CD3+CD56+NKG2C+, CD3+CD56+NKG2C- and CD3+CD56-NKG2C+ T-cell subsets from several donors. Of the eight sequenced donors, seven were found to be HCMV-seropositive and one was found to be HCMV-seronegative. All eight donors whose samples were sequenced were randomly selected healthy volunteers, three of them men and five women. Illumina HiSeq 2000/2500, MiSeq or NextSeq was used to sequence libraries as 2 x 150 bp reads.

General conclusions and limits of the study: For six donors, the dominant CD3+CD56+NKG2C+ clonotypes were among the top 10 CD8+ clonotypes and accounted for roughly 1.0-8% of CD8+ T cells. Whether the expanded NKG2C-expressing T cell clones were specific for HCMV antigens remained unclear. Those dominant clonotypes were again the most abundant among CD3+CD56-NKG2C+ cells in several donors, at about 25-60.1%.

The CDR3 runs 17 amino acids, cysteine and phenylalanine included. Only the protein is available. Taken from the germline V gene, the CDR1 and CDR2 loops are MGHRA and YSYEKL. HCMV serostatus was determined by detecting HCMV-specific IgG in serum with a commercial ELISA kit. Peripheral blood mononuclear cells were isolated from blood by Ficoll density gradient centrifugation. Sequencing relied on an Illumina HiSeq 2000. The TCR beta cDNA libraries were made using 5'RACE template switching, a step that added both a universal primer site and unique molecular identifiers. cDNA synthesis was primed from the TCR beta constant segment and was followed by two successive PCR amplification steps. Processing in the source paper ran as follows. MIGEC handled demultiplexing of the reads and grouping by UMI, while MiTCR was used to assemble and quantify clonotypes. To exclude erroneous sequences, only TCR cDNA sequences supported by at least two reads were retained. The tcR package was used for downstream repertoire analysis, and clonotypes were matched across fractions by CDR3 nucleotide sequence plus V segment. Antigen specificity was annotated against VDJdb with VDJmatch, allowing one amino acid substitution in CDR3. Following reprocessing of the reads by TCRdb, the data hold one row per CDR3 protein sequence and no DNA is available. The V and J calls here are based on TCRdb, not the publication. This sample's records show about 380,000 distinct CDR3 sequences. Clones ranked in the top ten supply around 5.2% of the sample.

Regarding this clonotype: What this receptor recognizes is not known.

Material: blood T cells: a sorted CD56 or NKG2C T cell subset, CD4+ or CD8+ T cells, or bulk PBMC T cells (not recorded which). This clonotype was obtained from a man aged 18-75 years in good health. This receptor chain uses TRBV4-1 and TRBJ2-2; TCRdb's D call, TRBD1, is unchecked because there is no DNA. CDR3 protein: CASSRADRFANTGELFF.